This T cell receptor (beta chain) was sequenced in a study of T cells in Graves' hyperthyroidism and ophthalmopathy. Whole-study findings and limits: Researchers report that a 13 V-J model separated ophthalmopathy from stable hyperthyroidism.

TCR beta CDR3 regions were amplified from RNA. The HTBI set primed first-round TCR CDR3 RT-PCR. TCRdb independently ran MiXCR on the multiplex PCR reads; one entry per CDR3 protein. The sample consists of about 350,000 distinct CDR3 sequences, 13% to 15% of them appearing once. Diagnostic assessment was based on clinical symptoms, serum thyroxine and TRAb, thyroid ultrasound and orbital computed tomography. The PBMCs were taken from roughly 10 ml of fresh peripheral blood. At least ten counts were recorded for this clonotype. The antigen is unknown. Deletions cut 0 bases from V and 2 bases from J, with 16 bases between. The CDR3 sequence is 17 residues long. Germline CDR1 is SGHRS and CDR2 is YFSETQ.

J is TRBJ2-3 and V is TRBV5-1, with unresolved D. The sequencing sample was made of blood. This TCR came from a woman aged 55 to 70 with Graves' ophthalmopathy. The CDR3 is CASSLAPHRPTTDTQYF. The CDR3 DNA follows: TGCGCCAGCAGCTTGGCTCCTCATAGACCCACCACAGATACGCAGTATTTT.